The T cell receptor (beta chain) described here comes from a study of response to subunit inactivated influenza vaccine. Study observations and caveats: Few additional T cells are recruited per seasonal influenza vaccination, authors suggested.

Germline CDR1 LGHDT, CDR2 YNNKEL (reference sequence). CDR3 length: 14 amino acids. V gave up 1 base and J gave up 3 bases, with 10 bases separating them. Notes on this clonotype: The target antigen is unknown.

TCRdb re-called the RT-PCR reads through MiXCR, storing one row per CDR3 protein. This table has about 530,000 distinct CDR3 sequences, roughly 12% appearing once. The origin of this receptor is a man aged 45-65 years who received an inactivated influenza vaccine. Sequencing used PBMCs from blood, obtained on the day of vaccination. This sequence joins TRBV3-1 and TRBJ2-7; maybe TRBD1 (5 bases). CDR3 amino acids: CASSQGTGYYEQYF. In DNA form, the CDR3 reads TGTGCCAGCAGCCAAGGAACAGGATACTACGAGCAGTACTTC.